The table lists the clone carrying this T cell receptor beta chain with a count of one. Time point meaning: cycle 4 day 1 (C4D1), after five to seven weeks of nivolumab. There was relapse after autologous stem cell transplantation in every patient, and there was variation in brentuximab vedotin exposure. This sample was taken from a study of PD-1 blockade in classical Hodgkin lymphoma. The V gene's germline CDR1 is PRHDT and CDR2 FYEKMQ (reference sequence). CDR3 length: 17 residues. V lost 5 bases to trimming and J lost 0 bases, with 17 bases between them. Sequencing used immunoSEQ multiplex PCR; TCRdb keeps in-frame clones, though not all of them. The sample records tens of thousands of clones, about 90% being singletons.

The sequence derives from a human donor with classical Hodgkin lymphoma. This chain links TRBV13 with TRBJ1-3; a weak D match, TRBD1 (5 bases). The sample here was peripheral blood mononuclear cells (PBMCs), taken before the fourth cycle of nivolumab. DNA for the CDR3: TGTGCCAGCAGCCTGATATCGGGGGGGATCTCTGGAAACACCATATATTTT. Protein product: CASSLISGGISGNTIYF.